Following are 29 T cell receptor beta chains from one sample sequenced in a study of long-term antiretroviral therapy in people with HIV. An immunoSEQ assay, version v3.0, was performed at survey level. Profiled with immunoSEQ multiplex PCR; TCRdb holds only in-frame clones, not every one. The sample has tens of thousands of clones; 80% to 95% are singletons. Specimen: unsorted PBMCs, collected 5 to 5.5 years after starting antiretroviral therapy. The source is a woman between 35 and 50 years old with HIV.

The rearrangement joins TRBV19 to TRBJ2-1; 7 nucleotides align to TRBD2. The CDR3 consists of 14 residues. Germline CDR1 and CDR2: LNHDA and SQIVND (reference sequence). The V segment lost 7 bases and the J segment 7 bases; nucleotides outside the gene matches: 10. The CDR3 is CASIRTSGGNEQFF. The CDR3 nucleotides read TGTGCCAGTATAAGGACCTCCGGGGGGAATGAGCAGTTCTTC. The full variable domain, rest sourced from reference TRBV19 and TRBJ2-1, is DGGITQSPKYLFRKEGQNVTLSCEQNLNHDAMYWYRQDPGQGLRLIYYSQIVNDFQKGDIAEGYSVSREKKESFPLTVTSAQKNPTAFYLCASIRTSGGNEQFFGPGTRLTVL.

The chain links TRBV4-1 to TRBJ2-3; the match to TRBD1 covers 7 bases. The CDR3 loop spans 16 amino acids. The germline gives CDR1 MGHRA, CDR2 YSYEKL. With V trimmed by 5 bases and J by 0 bases, 8 bases remained unmatched. The CDR3 DNA sequence: TGCGCCAGCAGCTTGGGACAGTTCCCTAGCACAGATACGCAGTATTTT. The encoded protein is CASSLGQFPSTDTQYF.

The V and J genes are TRBV6-1 and TRBJ2-1; 9 bases match TRBD2. The length of the CDR3 is 14 residues. V was clipped by 4 bases and J by 5 bases; unmatched bases: 3. Germline loops: CDR1 MNHNS, CDR2 SASEGT. The CDR3 here is CASSVLAGNNEQFF. The CDR3 DNA reads TGTGCCAGCAGTGTTCTAGCGGGAAACAATGAGCAGTTCTTC.

The CDR3 loop reads CSVAGLAGGVYSYEQYF. The CDR3 bases are TGCAGCGTCGCCGGACTAGCGGGAGGGGTATACTCCTACGAGCAGTACTTC. The rearrangement joins TRBV29-1 to TRBJ2-7; 15 bases map to TRBD2. The germline V gene has CDR1 SQVTM and CDR2 ANQGSEA. This CDR3 has 17 amino acids. V lost 6 bases and J lost 0; bases outside the gene matches: 9.

This chain uses TRBV5-1 with TRBJ1-1; unclear D gene. The germline CDR1 and CDR2 sequences are SGHRS and YFSETQ. The CDR3 totals 13 residues. V lost 4 bases to trimming and J lost 1 base, with 8 bases between them. In nucleotides, the CDR3 is TGCGCCAGCAGCCCCGGGTGGAACACTGAAGCTTTCTTT. Translation: CASSPGWNTEAFF.

This chain joins TRBV9 and TRBJ1-2; D possibly corresponds to TRBD1 (5 bases). Trimming shortened V by 2 bases and J by 4 bases, and 15 bases separated the two germline ends. There are 15 residues in the CDR3. Germline V gives CDR1 SGDLS, CDR2 YYNGEE. In DNA form, the CDR3 reads TGTGCCAGCAGCGTCGGGGCAGGGCCGAGCTATGGCTACACCTTC. Amino acids: CASSVGAGPSYGYTF.

The chain employs TRBV27 and TRBJ2-1; a possible D gene is TRBD1 (6 bases). Germline V lookup: CDR1 MNHEY, CDR2 SMNVEV (reference sequence). V lost 0 bases and J 0 bases, leaving 15 bases between the germline ends. CDR3 length: 18 amino acids. The CDR3 loop is CASSLSATGQSSYNEQFF. DNA for the CDR3: TGTGCCAGCAGTTTATCGGCCACAGGACAGAGCTCCTACAATGAGCAGTTCTTC.

The V and J genes are TRBV29-1 and TRBJ1-2, with a weak D call TRBD1 (5 bases). Germline V gene data show CDR1 as SQVTM and CDR2 as ANQGSEA. Trimming stripped 0 bases from V and 4 bases from J, with 18 bases between. CDR3 length equals 16 residues. CDR3 sequence reads: CSVEDLRGQGGYGYTF. The CDR3 bases are TGCAGCGTTGAAGATCTTCGTGGCCAGGGTGGCTATGGCTACACCTTC.

The chain carries TRBV19 and TRBJ1-5; no firm D call. The CDR3 runs to 16 residues. CDR1 and CDR2 (germline): LNHDA, SQIVND (reference sequence). The germline V and J ends were trimmed by 3 bases and 0 bases, with 12 bases remaining between them. The CDR3 region is CASSMIDGNSNQPQHF. DNA of the CDR3: TGTGCCAGTAGTATGATCGACGGGAATAGCAATCAGCCCCAGCATTTT.

This clone has a handful of counts. This chain uses TRBV11-3 with TRBJ2-3; TRBD2 matches 7 bases. V shed 5 bases and J 4 bases; nucleotides not matched to a gene: 9. The CDR3 runs 15 residues. Germline CDR1 and CDR2: SGHNT and YENEEA. The CDR3 nucleotides read TGTGCCAGCAGCCCGAGACTAGCTCGGGCAGATACGCAGTATTTT. It specifies CASSPRLARADTQYF.

This clone was observed a single time. The chain employs TRBV6-5 and TRBJ1-1; weak D call: TRBD1 (5 bases). Trimming removed 4 bases from V and 2 bases from J, with 11 bases in between. The CDR3 length is 14 residues. Germline V gene lookup returns CDR1 MNHEY and CDR2 SVGAGI. The CDR3 DNA is TGTGCCAGCAGTTCCGCGGGGGGAAACACTGAAGCTTTCTTT. Translating gives CASSSAGGNTEAFF.

This chain links TRBV28 with TRBJ1-6; 8 nucleotides align to TRBD1. V shed 6 bases and J 8 bases; nucleotides not matched to a gene: 9. Germline loops: CDR1 MDHEN, CDR2 SYDVKM. This CDR3 has 15 amino acids. CDR3 amino acids: CASSAGTGIDSPLHF. CDR3 DNA sequence: TGTGCCAGCAGCGCCGGGACAGGCATTGATTCACCCCTCCACTTT.

The CDR3 region is CASSLLPGQTTSGSIGELFF. The CDR3 nucleotides are TGCGCCAGCAGCTTGCTACCGGGACAGACCACTAGCGGGAGTATCGGGGAGCTGTTTTTT. This chain joins TRBV5-1 and TRBJ2-2; TRBD2 aligns across 11 bases. CDR3 length: 20 residues. Germline CDR1 reads SGHRS; CDR2 reads YFSETQ. The V and J ends lost 1 base and 7 bases, in that order; junction bases with no gene match: 18.

This chain links TRBV18 with TRBJ1-5, with D possibly matching TRBD1 (5 bases). Looked up from germline, CDR1 is KGHSH and CDR2 is LQKENI. V lost 0 bases and J lost 2, with 8 bases in between. The CDR3 is 15 residues long. The CDR3 DNA is TGTGCCAGCTCACCACCGGGGGGGGGCAATCAGCCCCAGCATTTT. Translating it yields CASSPPGGGNQPQHF.

The chain is built from TRBV7-2 and TRBJ1-1; D ambiguous. The CDR3 sequence is 14 residues long. The germline V gene encodes CDR1 SGHTA and CDR2 FQGNSA. With 1 base removed from V and 3 bases from J, the gap between germline ends came to 9 bases. The CDR3 DNA reads as TGTGCCAGCAGCTTAGAAGGAGGGTACACTGAAGCTTTCTTT. This codes for CASSLEGGYTEAFF.

The CDR3 here is CAISAGDYEQYF. As DNA, the CDR3 is TGTGCCATCAGTGCAGGGGACTACGAGCAGTACTTC. This chain links TRBV10-3 with TRBJ2-5; a possible D gene is TRBD1 (6 bases). The DNA end favors TRBJ2-7, so the J call may be wrong. There are 12 residues in the CDR3. Germline loops: CDR1 ENHRY, CDR2 SYGVKD.

This chain uses TRBV29-1 with TRBJ2-5, with 10 positions matching TRBD2. CDR1 and CDR2 (germline): SQVTM, ANQGSEA. This CDR3 is built from 15 residues. The J segment lost 4 bases and the V segment lost 6 bases, leaving 11 bases of the junction unmatched. In DNA form, the CDR3 reads TGCAGCGTGTGGGCTAGCGGGGGCCTAGGAGAGACCCAGTACTTC. Residues: CSVWASGGLGETQYF.

V is TRBV25-1 and J is TRBJ1-2; D is possibly TRBD1 (5 bases). There are 13 residues in the CDR3. Between the trimmed V and J ends, which lost 3 bases and 4 bases, there was a span of 9 bases. The germline gives CDR1 MGHDK, CDR2 SYGVNS. The CDR3 sequence is CASSEDTGYGYTF. CDR3 DNA sequence: TGTGCCAGCAGTGAGGACACGGGCTATGGCTACACCTTC.

The chain links TRBV6-5 to TRBJ2-5, with unresolved D. CDR1 and CDR2 from the germline V gene are MNHEY and SVGAGI. V was clipped by 6 bases and J by 5 bases, with 13 bases between them. The CDR3 is made up of 13 amino acids. CDR3 DNA sequence: TGTGCCAGCAGGAATGGGGTCTTTGAGACCCAGTACTTC. It codes for CASRNGVFETQYF.

CDR3 region: CASSTGGGYTF. For the CDR3, the DNA is TGTGCCAGCAGTACAGGAGGTGGCTACACCTTC. The chain employs TRBV6-5 and TRBJ1-2, with a weak D call TRBD1 (5 bases). CDR3 length: 11 residues. Germline lookup yields CDR1 MNHEY and CDR2 SVGAGI. V was pared by 5 bases and J by 7 bases, with 8 bases between.

This clone showed up just once. The chain is built from TRBV7-9 and TRBJ2-3; D is unclear. Trimming took 2 bases from V and 4 from J, leaving 10 bases between them. The CDR3 is 14 residues long. CDR1 and CDR2 from the germline V gene are SEHNR and FQNEAQ (reference sequence). CDR3 protein: CASSLISSADTQYF. The CDR3 DNA reads TGTGCCAGCAGCTTAATCTCGTCCGCAGATACGCAGTATTTT.

This sequence joins TRBV7-8 and TRBJ2-5, with 10 bases identical to TRBD2. The CDR3 totals 16 residues. Trimming cost V 5 bases and J 3 bases; bases outside gene matches: 9. CDR1 is SGHVS and CDR2 is FQNEAQ in the germline V gene. CDR3 nucleotide sequence: TGTGCCAGCAGCCCGAATTCCGGGACTAGCGAAGAGACCCAGTACTTC. This encodes CASSPNSGTSEETQYF.

The V call is TRBV9, the J call TRBJ2-7, with 7 bases that match TRBD2. CDR1 and CDR2 (germline): SGDLS, YYNGEE. J was trimmed by 4 bases and V by 0 bases; bases with no gene match: 4. The CDR3 has 14 residues. The CDR3 spells CASSVVASGYEQYF. The CDR3 DNA follows: TGTGCCAGCAGCGTAGTAGCTAGCGGATACGAGCAGTACTTC.

The chain recombines TRBV5-5 with TRBJ1-2, with 7 bases matching TRBD1. The CDR3 totals 15 residues. Germline V gene data show CDR1 as SGHKS and CDR2 as YYEKEE (reference sequence). Germline trimming cut 4 bases from V and 0 bases from J; bases unmatched to any gene: 6. The CDR3 nucleotides read TGTGCCAGCAGCACCTCGGACAGGACTAACTATGGCTACACCTTC. This codes for CASSTSDRTNYGYTF.

The chain has TRBV5-1 and TRBJ2-7; tentative D call: TRBD1 (6 bases). Trimming shortened V by 0 bases and J by 2 bases, and 12 bases separated the two germline ends. The CDR3 sequence is 15 residues long. Germline assignment: CDR1 SGHRS and CDR2 YFSETQ. CDR3 protein: CASSLGGHPTYEQYF. The CDR3 nucleotides are TGCGCCAGCAGCTTGGGGGGACACCCCACCTACGAGCAGTACTTC.

The V call is TRBV14, the J call TRBJ2-1; 10 bases are a match to TRBD2. The CDR3 loop spans 18 amino acids. J gave up 0 bases and V 2 bases, and 7 bases lay outside the gene matches. Germline-derived CDR1 and CDR2 are SGHDN and FVKESK. The chain's CDR3 is CASSQLPSGRSSYNEQFF. CDR3 DNA: TGTGCCAGCAGCCAACTCCCTAGCGGGAGAAGCTCCTACAATGAGCAGTTCTTC.

CDR3 DNA: TGTGCCATCAGTGAGGGTATTGGGGATTCACCCCTCCACTTT. Protein product: CAISEGIGDSPLHF. The chain is built from TRBV10-3 and TRBJ1-6; D is uncertain. The CDR3 totals 14 residues. V gave up 2 bases and J gave up 8 bases, with 10 bases separating them. Germline V gene data show CDR1 as ENHRY and CDR2 as SYGVKD.

The J gene is TRBJ2-1, the V gene TRBV7-9, with 7 bases that match TRBD1. The V segment lost 5 bases and the J segment 5 bases; nucleotides outside the gene matches: 9. The CDR3 is made up of 15 amino acids. Germline lookup yields CDR1 SEHNR and CDR2 FQNEAQ (reference sequence). CDR3 residues: CASSITGAADNEQFF. Written as DNA, the CDR3 is TGTGCCAGCAGCATCACAGGGGCCGCCGACAATGAGCAGTTCTTC.

This clone was found once. The V call is TRBV9, the J call TRBJ1-3; no firm D call. The CDR3 extends over 14 amino acids. CDR1 is SGDLS, CDR2 YYNGEE, per germline. V dropped 1 base and J dropped 1 base, with 6 bases sitting between them. CDR3 amino acids: CASSVQDSGNTIYF. CDR3 DNA: TGTGCCAGCAGCGTACAAGATTCTGGAAACACCATATATTTT.